Following are 6 T cell receptor beta chains from one sample sequenced in a study of early T cells in non-severe SARS-CoV-2 infection. A single record per CDR3 protein comes from TCRdb applying MiXCR to the 5' RACE reads. The table includes under 85,000 distinct CDR3 sequences, roughly a tenth detected once. The material sequenced was whole blood. The origin of the receptors is an adult who was a healthcare worker with PCR-confirmed SARS-CoV-2 infection or an uninfected control (not recorded which).

V gene TRBV5-8 combines with J gene TRBJ2-1; TRBD1 aligns across 9 bases. V shed 0 bases, J shed 9 bases, and the junction held 7 bases outside the gene matches. This CDR3 is built from 15 residues. Germline V lookup: CDR1 SGHTS, CDR2 YDEGEE. CDR3 nucleotides: TGTGCCAGCAGCTTGGGCCCCGGGACAGGGCCTGAGCAGTTCTTC. Amino acids: CASSLGPGTGPEQFF.

Worth noting for this clonotype: The junction does not match germline at one end; this may be a read error. This chain uses TRBV6-5 with TRBJ2-3, with D perhaps TRBD2 (6 bases). The CDR3 is 15 residues long. Germline values: CDR1 MNHEY, CDR2 SVGAGI. The DNA of the CDR3 is TGTGCCAGTAGTTACAGGCGGGGCCTCACAGATACGCAGTATTTT. Translation gives CASSYRRGLTDTQYF.

This clonotype was observed a handful of times. The chain uses TRBV6-1 and TRBJ2-1; no clear D. The germline V gene encodes CDR1 MNHNS and CDR2 SASEGT. V lost 2 bases and J lost 10, with 12 bases in between. This CDR3 has 13 residues. CDR3 region: CASSESPNREQFF. In DNA form, the CDR3 reads TGTGCCAGCAGTGAAAGCCCCAATCGAGAGCAGTTCTTC.

CDR3 region: CASRGTSGGRESTGELFF. The DNA of the CDR3 is TGTGCCAGCAGGGGGACTAGCGGGGGAAGAGAATCCACCGGGGAGCTGTTTTTT. V is TRBV6-5 and J is TRBJ2-2, with TRBD2 matching over 14 bases. CDR1 MNHEY and CDR2 SVGAGI come from the germline V gene. V was pared by 6 bases and J by 4 bases, with 10 bases of the junction left unmatched. The CDR3 is 18 amino acids.

This clonotype was seen ten or more times. This sequence joins TRBV29-1 and TRBJ2-1; 9 bases are shared with TRBD2. CDR1 is SQVTM, CDR2 ANQGSEA, per germline. Unmatched junction bases numbered 5, after V lost 5 bases and J lost 0 bases. The CDR3 consists of 15 residues. The CDR3 sequence is CSVFSGRSSYNEQFF. CDR3 DNA: TGCAGCGTTTTCAGCGGGAGGAGCTCCTACAATGAGCAGTTCTTC.

This clonotype turned up a few times. The gene calls are TRBV30 and TRBJ1-2, with D hard to call. V was pared by 1 base and J by 8 bases, with 11 bases between. The germline V gene has CDR1 GTSNPN and CDR2 SVGIG (reference sequence). The CDR3 is 12 amino acids. The CDR3 region is CAWSDMESGYTF. In DNA form, the CDR3 reads TGTGCCTGGAGTGATATGGAGTCAGGCTACACCTTC.